This T cell receptor beta chain is from a study of blood T cell repertoires in COVID-19. Sequenced by immunoSEQ multiplex PCR; TCRdb stores in-frame clones only, minus some. The table lists about 270,000 clones, 88% of them singletons. Trimming left V 7 bases short and J 1 base short, with 9 bases between. The germline V gene encodes CDR1 MNHEY and CDR2 SVGAGI. The CDR3 covers 13 residues. The source is a man between 60 and 75 years old who had recovered from COVID-19. The material sequenced was peripheral blood. The chain carries TRBV6-5 and TRBJ2-3; D is possibly TRBD2 (5 bases). CDR3 sequence (DNA): TGTGCCAGCAAGGACTCTCGCACAGATACGCAGTATTTT. It yields the protein CASKDSRTDTQYF.